This T cell receptor (beta chain) was observed in a study of control samples from healthy donors and cancer patients. The ends were cut back, 0 bases at V and 3 bases at J, with 17 bases in the middle. The germline V gene encodes CDR1 SGHDN and CDR2 FVKESK. The CDR3 sequence is 17 residues long. Only in-frame clones appear in the TCRdb table, and some are missing; sequencing was by immunoSEQ multiplex PCR. Of 400,000 to 450,000 clones in the sample, around 90% are singletons; the top ten hold over 5.5%. The specimen was PBMCs. The V and J genes are TRBV14 and TRBJ2-5; D is unresolved. The origin of this receptor is a man between 40 and 49 years old with head and neck cancer. The DNA for the CDR3 is TGTGCCAGCAGCCAAGAGGAGACACCCGAATCAAAAGAGACCCAGTACTTC. Its protein product is CASSQEETPESKETQYF.